These T cell receptor beta chains were read from a single sample in a study of shared clonotypes between healthy human individuals. Assay used: immunoSEQ multiplex PCR; TCRdb lists only in-frame clones, some missing. The sample lists roughly 410,000 clones; 95% to 97% were seen once. Sequenced material: memory CD8+ T cells sorted from blood. All receptors derive from a young man in good health. Each CDR3 is given with its conserved first and last residue. The order of the fields is D gene, J gene, clone size, V gene, CDR3 DNA, CDR3 protein. The D gene is left open where the match is weak. Part of the rows lack a size; the others show once, few, many or a class for expanded clones.

.,TRBJ1-5,.,TRBV21-1,TGTGCCAGCAGCAAAATGGGGGTCCAGGAAGGGAACCAGCCCCAGCATTTT,CASSKMGVQEGNQPQHF
.,TRBJ2-1,.,TRBV6-1,TGTGCCAGCAGTGAAAGTGGGCTCCCCCCGGGTGAGCAGTTCTTC,CASSESGLPPGEQFF
.,TRBJ1-4,.,TRBV6-1,TGTGCCAGCACCCAGGGGTCCCTGGAAAAACTGTTTTTT,CASTQGSLEKLFF
TRBD1,TRBJ1-1,.,TRBV28,TGTGCCAGCAGCCGACAGGGCCGGGGACGCAGAATGAACACTGAAGCTTTCTTT,CASSRQGRGRRMNTEAFF
.,TRBJ2-2,.,TRBV2,TGTGCCAGCAGTGAAAGCGGGACCGGGGAGCTGTTTTTT,CASSESGTGELFF
.,TRBJ2-7,.,TRBV7-2,TGTGCCAGCAGCTTAGGGCCCATGTACGAGCAGTACTTC,CASSLGPMYEQYF
.,TRBJ1-2,once,TRBV12-5,TGTGCTAGTGCTATCGGGGGGGCTAACTATGGCTACACCTTC,CASAIGGANYGYTF
TRBD1,TRBJ2-1,.,TRBV27,TGTGCCAGCTCCGGGACAGGGGCCTACAATGAGCAGTTCTTC,CASSGTGAYNEQFF
.,TRBJ2-5,.,TRBV2,TGTGCCAGCAGTGCTCTTTGGGAGACCCAGTACTTC,CASSALWETQYF
.,TRBJ1-2,.,TRBV30,TGTGCCTGGACAGGGAAAGCGCACTATGGCTACACCTTC,CAWTGKAHYGYTF
.,TRBJ2-3,.,TRBV5-1,TGCGCCAGCAGCTTGCGAGGGAGAGGGGTCACAGATACGCAGTATTTT,CASSLRGRGVTDTQYF
.,TRBJ1-2,.,TRBV28,TGTGCCAGCAGACACACAGAGATCTTCTATGGCTACACCTTC,CASRHTEIFYGYTF
.,TRBJ1-6,.,TRBV5-1,TGCGCCAGCAGCTTGGAAGGGAGCTCCTATAATTCACCCCTCCACTTT,CASSLEGSSYNSPLHF
TRBD2,TRBJ2-1,.,TRBV10-3,TGTGCCATCAGAAGAGCCGGGACTAGCGGTGAGCAGTTCTTC,CAIRRAGTSGEQFF
.,TRBJ2-1,once,TRBV5-1,TGCGCCAGCAGCCCTATAGGTCGGGTTAGCGCCTCCTACAATGAGCAGTTCTTC,CASSPIGRVSASYNEQFF
.,TRBJ2-2,.,TRBV2,TGTGCCAGCAGGGTCAACAGGGAGCTGTTTTTT,CASRVNRELFF
TRBD1,TRBJ2-4,.,TRBV5-1,TGCGCCAGCAGCCTGGACAGGACATGGGCCAAAAACATTCAGTACTTC,CASSLDRTWAKNIQYF
.,TRBJ1-2,.,TRBV12-1,TGTGCCAGCAGCTTGAAGACAGGGATCGTCGACGGCTACACCTTC,CASSLKTGIVDGYTF
TRBD1,TRBJ2-1,.,TRBV6-4,TGTGCCAGCAGTCGGGACAGGGGGAATGAGCAGTTCTTC,CASSRDRGNEQFF
TRBD2,TRBJ2-1,once,TRBV9,TGTGCCAGCAGCGCCAGACAGGGGACTAGCGGGGGGAGCTCCTACAATGAGCAGTTCTTC,CASSARQGTSGGSSYNEQFF
TRBD2,TRBJ2-7,.,TRBV10-3,TGTGCCATCAGCCGGGAGGCCTACGAGCAGTACTTC,CAISREAYEQYF